This T cell receptor (beta chain) was captured in a study of cytomegalovirus exposure and HLA in healthy donors. Study-wide findings and caveats: Investigators reported 150 to 200 TCR beta chains as tied to cytomegalovirus.

Turning to this clone: The target antigen is unknown.

This CDR3 has 15 amino acids. From germline, CDR1 is MDHEN and CDR2 SYDVKM. J gave up 11 bases and V 6 bases, and 13 bases lay outside the gene matches. Produced via immunoSEQ multiplex PCR; TCRdb's table is partial and in-frame only. The sample has roughly 200,000 clones, about 81% seen once. This chain links TRBV28 with TRBJ1-1; 12 bases are shared with TRBD1. Sequencing input: PBMCs. The receptor was derived from a woman aged 25 to 39 in good health and CMV-seronegative. The CDR3 DNA reads TGTGCCAGCAGATACCTTGGGACAGGGGGCGGAAAGGCTTTCTTT. It specifies CASRYLGTGGGKAFF.